This T cell receptor (beta chain) was identified in a study of chemoradiotherapy in HPV16-positive cancers. CDR1 and CDR2 (germline): SGHAT, FQDESV (reference sequence). After removal of 2 bases from V and 12 bases from J, the junction contained 4 bases not matched to a gene. The CDR3 spans 12 residues. Method: immunoSEQ multiplex PCR; TCRdb's copy keeps in-frame clones and lacks some. The data show 20,000 to 25,000 clones, over 75% seen once. This material consisted of blood, taken from a patient who underwent chemoradiotherapy. The receptor comes from a human donor with HPV-associated anogenital cancer. The chain uses TRBV11-1 and TRBJ2-7, with 10 bases that match TRBD1. The CDR3: CASSLRGTGVYF. The CDR3 nucleotides are TGTGCCAGCAGCTTACGTGGGACAGGGGTGTACTTC.